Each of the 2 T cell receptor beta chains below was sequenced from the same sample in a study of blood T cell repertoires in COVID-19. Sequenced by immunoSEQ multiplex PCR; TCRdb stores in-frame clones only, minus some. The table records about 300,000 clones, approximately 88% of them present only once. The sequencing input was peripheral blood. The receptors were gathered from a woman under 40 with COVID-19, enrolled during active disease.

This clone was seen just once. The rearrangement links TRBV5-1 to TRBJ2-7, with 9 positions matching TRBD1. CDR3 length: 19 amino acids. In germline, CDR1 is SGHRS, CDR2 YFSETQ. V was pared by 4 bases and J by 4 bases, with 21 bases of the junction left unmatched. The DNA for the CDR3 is TGCGCCAGCAGCCCTCTACCGGGACAGGGATCGAGCTATGGGTACGAGCAGTACTTC. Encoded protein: CASSPLPGQGSSYGYEQYF. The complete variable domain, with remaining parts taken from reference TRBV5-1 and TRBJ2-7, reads KAGVTQTPRYLIKTRGQQVTLSCSPISGHRSVSWYQQTPGQGLQFLFEYFSETQRNKGNFPGRFSGRQFSNSRSEMNVSTLELGDSALYLCASSPLPGQGSSYGYEQYFGPGTRLTVT.

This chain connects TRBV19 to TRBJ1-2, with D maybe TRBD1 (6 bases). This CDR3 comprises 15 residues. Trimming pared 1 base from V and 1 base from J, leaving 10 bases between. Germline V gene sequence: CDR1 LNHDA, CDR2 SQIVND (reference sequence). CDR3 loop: CASSIGTDVNYGYTF. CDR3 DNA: TGTGCCAGTAGTATAGGGACAGATGTTAACTATGGCTACACCTTC. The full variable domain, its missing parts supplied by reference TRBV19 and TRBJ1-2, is DGGITQSPKYLFRKEGQNVTLSCEQNLNHDAMYWYRQDPGQGLRLIYYSQIVNDFQKGDIAEGYSVSREKKESFPLTVTSAQKNPTAFYLCASSIGTDVNYGYTFGSGTRLTVV.